Listed here is a single T cell receptor (beta chain). The data derive from a study of CD8 T cells in Susac syndrome. The control group consisted of healthy donors matched for age and sex. Negative isolation yielded CD8+ and CD4+ T cells; FACS enriched TEMRA cells. Reverse transcription of about 0.45 to 1 ug RNA used random hexamers. TCRdb reanalysed the immunoSEQ multiplex PCR reads using MiXCR and keeps one entry per CDR3 protein. The sample holds 150,000 to 200,000 distinct CDR3 sequences; 80% to 95% are singletons and the top ten take more than 0.11%. The CDR3 extends over 13 amino acids. Trimming took 5 bases from V and 7 from J; bases not matched to a gene: 5. Germline CDR1 and CDR2: LGHDT and YNNKEL (reference sequence).

The sequence came from a human donor in good health. Sequencing was done on a sample of CD4+ T cells from PBMCs. V gene TRBV3-1 combines with J gene TRBJ1-5, with 7 nucleotides matching TRBD1. CDR3 sequence reads: CASSGGGVQPQHF. CDR3 nucleotides: TGTGCCAGCAGCGGAGGGGGCGTGCAGCCCCAGCATTTT.